One and the same sample provided the 3 T cell receptor beta chains below, sequenced in a study of cytotoxic CD8 clonotypes in ibrutinib-treated CLL. Measured with immunoSEQ multiplex PCR; TCRdb has only the in-frame clones, and not every one. Of approximately 70,000 clones in the sample, approximately 90% were seen once. The sequenced sample was PBMCs, obtained after 12 months of ibrutinib treatment. These receptors were obtained from a human donor with chronic lymphocytic leukemia.

This clone was observed a handful of times. V gene TRBV15 combines with J gene TRBJ2-4; TRBD2 matches 12 bases. Germline CDR1 and CDR2: LNHNV and YYDKDF (reference sequence). Unmatched junction bases numbered 15, after V lost 2 bases and J lost 16 bases. CDR3 length: 16 residues. The CDR3 DNA reads as TGTGCCACCAGCAGAACTAGCGGGAGGCGGTTTAGGGTGGATTACTTC. Its protein product is CATSRTSGRRFRVDYF.

This clone has only a few counts. The chain is built from TRBV5-1 and TRBJ2-3, with a weak D call TRBD1 (6 bases). The CDR3 extends over 17 amino acids. Per the germline V gene, CDR1 is SGHRS and CDR2 is YFSETQ. V dropped 4 bases and J dropped 1 base, with 19 bases sitting between them. The CDR3 region has the DNA TGCGCCAGCAGCCTATACCAGGACAGACTTGGCACAGATACGCAGTATTTT. Its protein product is CASSLYQDRLGTDTQYF.

This chain connects TRBV7-9 to TRBJ2-7, with 9 bases lining up with TRBD2. V lost 5 bases to trimming and J lost 4 bases; unmatched junction nucleotides: 9. The CDR3 runs 15 residues. In germline, CDR1 is SEHNR, CDR2 FQNEAQ (reference sequence). The CDR3 sequence: CASSISGSGFYEQYF. For the CDR3, the DNA is TGTGCCAGCAGCATTAGCGGGAGTGGGTTTTACGAGCAGTACTTC.